Each of the 17 T cell receptor beta chains below was sequenced from the same sample in a study of regulatory T cells in long-lasting Graves disease. The time point: persistent/refractory GD, antithyroid drugs over 5 years with positive TRAb. PBMC RNA served as the TCR library source. The authors built TCR beta libraries using iRepertoire HTBI primers and Arm-PCR of CDR3 regions. TCRdb reprocessed the multiplex PCR reads with MiXCR, giving one entry per CDR3 protein. The table lists 300,000 to 400,000 distinct CDR3 sequences, around a fifth of them singletons. This material consisted of peripheral blood mononuclear cells (PBMCs), taken when the disease was refractory, from a patient treated with antithyroid drugs. These receptors were obtained from a female donor with Graves disease.

For this clonotype: Possible read error: a much larger clone is one base away. The V gene is TRBV6-1, the J gene TRBJ1-2, with D maybe TRBD1 (5 bases). The germline gives CDR1 MNHNS, CDR2 SASEGT. The CDR3 is 10 amino acids. V shed 7 bases and J shed 7 bases, with 7 bases lying between them. Here the CDR3 reads CASTGGGYTF. The CDR3 DNA sequence: TGTGCCAGCACGGGGGGTGGCTACACCTTC.

The V and J genes are TRBV27 and TRBJ1-4, with 7 bases aligning to TRBD1. This CDR3 has 13 amino acids. The V gene's germline CDR1 is MNHEY and CDR2 SMNVEV (reference sequence). Germline trimming cut 5 bases from V and 14 bases from J; bases unmatched to any gene: 11. The CDR3: CASSTNRGEGLFF. The CDR3 DNA is TGTGCCAGCAGTACGAACAGGGGCGAGGGGCTGTTTTTT.

This chain connects TRBV7-2 to TRBJ2-1, with a possible D match to TRBD1 (6 bases). The germline gives CDR1 SGHTA, CDR2 FQGNSA. V lost 1 base and J 10 bases, leaving 23 bases between the germline ends. The CDR3 consists of 17 residues. The CDR3 here is CASSLVPTLNRAGEQFF. In DNA form, the CDR3 reads TGTGCCAGCAGCTTAGTCCCGACCCTTAACAGGGCGGGCGAGCAGTTCTTC. Using reference TRBV7-2 and TRBJ2-1 for the parts outside the CDR3, the full variable domain is GAGVSQSPSNKVTEKGKDVELRCDPISGHTALYWYRQSLGQGLEFLIYFQGNSAPDKSGLPSDRFSAERTGGSVSTLTIQRTQQEDSAVYLCASSLVPTLNRAGEQFFGPGTRLTVL.

In regard to this clonotype: A single base is all that separates this from a far larger clone, so a read error is likely. The chain links TRBV12-3 or TRBV12-4 to TRBJ2-7; D might be TRBD1 or TRBD2, each matching 5 bases. There are 12 residues in the CDR3. The V gene lost 6 bases and the J gene lost 3 bases, with 9 bases spanning the gap. For the CDR3, the DNA is TGTGCCAGCAGCGGGGCTCTCTACGAGCAGTACTTC. Protein product: CASSGALYEQYF.

This clonotype was detected a few times. The chain has TRBV29-1 and TRBJ1-6; possibly TRBD1 for D (6 bases). This CDR3 has 13 residues. The germline V and J ends were trimmed by 4 bases and 8 bases, with 12 bases remaining between them. Germline V gives CDR1 SQVTM, CDR2 ANQGSEA. This chain's CDR3 is CSVAASGDSPLHF. In DNA form, the CDR3 reads TGCAGCGTTGCGGCCTCAGGGGATTCACCCCTCCACTTT.

This clonotype has a count of ten or more. The chain has TRBV2 and TRBJ1-1; tentative D call: TRBD1 (5 bases). The CDR3 consists of 16 residues. The V gene lost 3 bases and the J gene lost 2 bases, with 16 bases spanning the gap. Germline V gene sequence: CDR1 SNHLY, CDR2 FYNNEI. DNA for the CDR3: TGTGCCAGCAGTGAGACTGGGGACGTAATAAACACTGAAGCTTTCTTT. Its translation: CASSETGDVINTEAFF. The whole variable domain, remainder taken from reference TRBV2 and TRBJ1-1, is EPEVTQTPSHQVTQMGQEVILRCVPISNHLYFYWYRQILGQKVEFLVSFYNNEISEKSEIFDDQFSVERPDGSNFTLKIRSTKLEDSAMYFCASSETGDVINTEAFFGQGTRLTVV.

A few counts support this clonotype. The chain is built from TRBV18 and TRBJ2-7; D is possibly TRBD2 (6 bases). Looked up from germline, CDR1 is KGHSH and CDR2 is LQKENI. The CDR3 totals 14 residues. V lost 4 bases, J lost 4 bases, and 14 bases lay in between. CDR3 in amino acids: CASSLLGGDYEQYF. The CDR3 region has the DNA TGTGCCAGCTCACTTCTAGGAGGGGATTACGAGCAGTACTTC.

The rearrangement links TRBV12-3 or TRBV12-4 to TRBJ1-2; 9 bases map to TRBD1. J was trimmed by 2 bases and V by 5 bases; bases with no gene match: 6. This CDR3 spans 15 amino acids. The CDR3 reads CASSVDRGRNYGYTF. The DNA of the CDR3 is TGTGCCAGCAGTGTGGACAGGGGCAGAAACTATGGCTACACCTTC.

This clonotype was detected only a few times. A much more abundant neighbour one base away suggests this may be a read error. V and J are TRBV28 and TRBJ1-2; 8 nucleotides match TRBD1. The CDR3 is 14 residues long. V shed 11 bases, J shed 3 bases, and the junction held 11 bases outside the gene matches. The germline V gene has CDR1 MDHEN and CDR2 SYDVKM. This CDR3 reads CARRTGPLDYGYTF. The CDR3 DNA follows: TGTGCCCGTCGGACAGGGCCCCTCGACTATGGCTACACCTTC.

This clonotype turned up a few times. The J gene is TRBJ2-3, the V gene TRBV5-1; TRBD2 might be the D (6 bases). CDR3 length equals 13 residues. The V end lost 5 bases, the J end lost 6 bases, and 13 bases lay between the germline ends. CDR1 and CDR2 from the germline V gene are SGHRS and YFSETQ. The CDR3 loop reads CASRDGSSDTQYF. CDR3 bases: TGCGCCAGCAGGGACGGGAGTTCTGATACGCAGTATTTT. Full variable domain (missing parts from reference TRBV5-1 and TRBJ2-3): KAGVTQTPRYLIKTRGQQVTLSCSPISGHRSVSWYQQTPGQGLQFLFEYFSETQRNKGNFPGRFSGRQFSNSRSEMNVSTLELGDSALYLCASRDGSSDTQYFGPGTRLTVL.

This clonotype has at least ten counts. V gene TRBV11-2 combines with J gene TRBJ2-5; D unclear. In germline, CDR1 is SGHAT, CDR2 FQNNGV. This CDR3 has 13 amino acids. Trimming shortened V by 2 bases and J by 3 bases, and 7 bases separated the two germline ends. The CDR3 is CASSLRAEETQYF. CDR3 DNA sequence: TGTGCCAGCAGCTTAAGGGCAGAAGAGACCCAGTACTTC.

This clonotype was found a few times. CDR3 coding DNA: TGCGCCAGCAGCTCCCAGAGATTGAACACTGAAGCTTTCTTT. This encodes CASSSQRLNTEAFF. The rearrangement uses TRBV4-1 and TRBJ1-1; D remains ambiguous. CDR1 is MGHRA, CDR2 YSYEKL, per germline. The V end lost 5 bases, the J end lost 0 bases, and 10 bases lay between the germline ends. The CDR3 consists of 14 residues.

The rearrangement joins TRBV7-2 to TRBJ2-1; D is uncertain. Trimming took off 0 bases at V and 4 bases at J, with 16 bases between the two ends. CDR3 size: 17 residues. Germline CDR1 and CDR2: SGHTA and FQGNSA. The CDR3 bases are TGTGCCAGCAGCTTAGCGCTAACAGCCTTTACTTACAATGAGCAGTTCTTC. This codes for CASSLALTAFTYNEQFF.

The genes are TRBV7-9 and TRBJ2-7, with 8 bases aligning to TRBD1. CDR1 is SEHNR, CDR2 FQNEAQ, per germline (reference sequence). CDR3 length equals 16 residues. V dropped 1 base and J dropped 2; count of bases not matched to a gene: 7. For the CDR3, the DNA is TGTGCCAGCAGCTTAGAAGCCCAGGGGGCTCCCTACGAGCAGTACTTC. Its translation is CASSLEAQGAPYEQYF.

This clonotype has just a few counts. This chain joins TRBV15 and TRBJ1-5, with TRBD1 matching over 7 bases. Trimming took 4 bases from V and 6 from J; bases not matched to a gene: 12. CDR1 is LNHNV, CDR2 YYDKDF, per germline (reference sequence). The CDR3 length is 16 residues. CDR3 in DNA: TGTGCCACCAGCAAACTCCTGACAGGGACGGGTCAGCCCCAGCATTTT. Its translation: CATSKLLTGTGQPQHF.

This clonotype was detected only once. The CDR3 region has the DNA TGTGCCAGCCAGAGGAGGGGGGTCATATTTCAGCCCCAGCATTTT. This gives the protein CASQRRGVIFQPQHF. V usage is TRBV19 and J usage is TRBJ1-5; D possibly corresponds to TRBD1 (6 bases). There are 15 residues in the CDR3. Between the trimmed V and J ends, which lost 9 bases and 6 bases, there was a span of 21 bases. Looked up from germline, CDR1 is LNHDA and CDR2 is SQIVND (reference sequence).

This clonotype was seen only a few times. The chain recombines TRBV4-1 with TRBJ2-5, with TRBD2 matching 9 bases. Germline CDR1 and CDR2: MGHRA and YSYEKL. V was pared by 1 base and J by 5 bases, with 8 bases of the junction left unmatched. The CDR3 extends over 16 amino acids. CDR3 in DNA: TGCGCCAGCAGCCAAGTACTGGCGGGGGGGAGGGAGACCCAGTACTTC. Protein product: CASSQVLAGGRETQYF.